Included here is one T cell receptor (beta chain) sequence, with context. These data belong to a study of blood T cell repertoires in COVID-19. Germline CDR1 and CDR2: SGHRS and YFSETQ. The CDR3 has 14 amino acids. Deletions cut 0 bases from V and 5 bases from J, with 11 bases between. Some clones are missing from TCRdb's copy, which holds only in-frame ones; the method was immunoSEQ multiplex PCR. The sample has a few hundred thousand clones; approximately 90% are singletons. Material: PBMCs or T cells enriched from blood (not recorded which). The chain joins TRBV5-1 to TRBJ1-2, with no clear D. This sequence was found in a woman aged 45-65 years who had recovered from COVID-19. The CDR3 bases are TGCGCCAGCAGCTTGGAGCGACCCTCATATGGCTACACCTTC. The encoded protein is CASSLERPSYGYTF.